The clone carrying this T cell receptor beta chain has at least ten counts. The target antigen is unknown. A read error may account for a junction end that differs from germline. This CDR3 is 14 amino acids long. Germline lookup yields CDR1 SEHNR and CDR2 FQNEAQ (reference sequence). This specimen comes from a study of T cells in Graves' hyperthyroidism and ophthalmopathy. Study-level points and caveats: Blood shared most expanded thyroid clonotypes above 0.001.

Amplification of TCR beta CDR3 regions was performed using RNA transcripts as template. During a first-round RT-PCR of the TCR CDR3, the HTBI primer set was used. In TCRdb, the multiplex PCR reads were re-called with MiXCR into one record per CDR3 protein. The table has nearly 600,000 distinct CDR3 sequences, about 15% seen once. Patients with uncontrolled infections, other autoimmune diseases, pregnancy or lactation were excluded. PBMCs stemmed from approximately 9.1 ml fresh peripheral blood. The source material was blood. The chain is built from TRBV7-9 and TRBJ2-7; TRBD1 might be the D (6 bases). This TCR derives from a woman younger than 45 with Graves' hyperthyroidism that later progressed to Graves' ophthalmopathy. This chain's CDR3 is CASSLGDRTGEKYF. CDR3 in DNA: TGTGCCAGCAGCTTAGGCGACAGGACTGGCGAGAAGTACTTC.